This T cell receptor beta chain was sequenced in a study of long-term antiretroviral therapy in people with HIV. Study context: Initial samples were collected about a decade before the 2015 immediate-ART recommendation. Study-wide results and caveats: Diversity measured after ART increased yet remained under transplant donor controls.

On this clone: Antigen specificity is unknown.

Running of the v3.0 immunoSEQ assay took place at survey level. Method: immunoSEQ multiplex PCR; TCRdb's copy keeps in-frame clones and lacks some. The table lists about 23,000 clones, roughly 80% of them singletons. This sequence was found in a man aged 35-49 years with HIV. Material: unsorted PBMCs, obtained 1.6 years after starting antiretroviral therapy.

As DNA, the CDR3 is TGTGCCAGCAGCTTATGGGGGCGCGGGACCAAAAACATTCAGTACTTC. It specifies CASSLWGRGTKNIQYF. V is TRBV7-9 and J is TRBJ2-4; D assignment may be TRBD1 or TRBD2 (6 bases each). CDR3 length equals 16 residues. Between the trimmed V and J ends, which lost 2 bases and 2 bases, there was a span of 13 bases. Germline V gene lookup returns CDR1 SEHNR and CDR2 FQNEAQ (reference sequence).